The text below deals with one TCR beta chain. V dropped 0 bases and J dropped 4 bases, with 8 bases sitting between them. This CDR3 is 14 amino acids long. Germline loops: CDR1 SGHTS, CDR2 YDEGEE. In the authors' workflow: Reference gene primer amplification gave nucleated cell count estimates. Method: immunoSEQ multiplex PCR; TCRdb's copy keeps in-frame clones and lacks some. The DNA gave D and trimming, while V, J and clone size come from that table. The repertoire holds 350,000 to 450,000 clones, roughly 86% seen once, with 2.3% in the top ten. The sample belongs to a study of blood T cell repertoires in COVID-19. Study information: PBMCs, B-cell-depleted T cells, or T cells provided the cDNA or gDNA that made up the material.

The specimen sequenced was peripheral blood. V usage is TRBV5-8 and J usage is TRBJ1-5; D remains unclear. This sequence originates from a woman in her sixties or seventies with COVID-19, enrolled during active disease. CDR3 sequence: CASSLERVNQPQHF. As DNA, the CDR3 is TGTGCCAGCAGCTTGGAGAGGGTAAATCAGCCCCAGCATTTT.